Below are 4 T cell receptor beta chains sequenced from a single sample in a study of T cells in Graves' hyperthyroidism and ophthalmopathy. RNA transcripts gave rise to amplified TCR beta CDR3 regions. The TCR CDR3 was amplified in a first-round RT-PCR using the HTBI primer set. One entry per CDR3 protein results from TCRdb running MiXCR on the multiplex PCR reads. Of around 660,000 distinct CDR3 sequences in the sample, just under 45% are singletons; the top ten hold less than 9.5%. Source material: peripheral blood or thyroid tissue (not recorded which). The receptors shown here come from an adult man with Graves' disease, either hyperthyroidism or ophthalmopathy (not recorded which).

This clonotype was seen a few times. V is TRBV7-9 and J is TRBJ2-7; 11 bases are a match to TRBD1. Germline lookup yields CDR1 SEHNR and CDR2 FQNEAQ (reference sequence). Unmatched junction bases numbered 8, after V lost 7 bases and J lost 3 bases. The CDR3 has 15 residues. CDR3 region: CASTPRDRGDYEQYF. DNA of the CDR3: TGTGCCAGCACCCCGAGGGACAGGGGGGACTACGAGCAGTACTTC.

The chain carries TRBV5-1 and TRBJ1-1; unclear D gene. The V end lost 4 bases, the J end lost 4 bases, and 20 bases lay between the germline ends. This CDR3 spans 16 amino acids. Germline values: CDR1 SGHRS, CDR2 YFSETQ. CDR3 sequence reads: CASSQDPGRVSTEAFF. The CDR3 DNA reads as TGCGCCAGCAGCCAAGATCCCGGGCGAGTGAGCACTGAAGCTTTCTTT. The whole variable domain, remainder taken from reference TRBV5-1 and TRBJ1-1, is KAGVTQTPRYLIKTRGQQVTLSCSPISGHRSVSWYQQTPGQGLQFLFEYFSETQRNKGNFPGRFSGRQFSNSRSEMNVSTLELGDSALYLCASSQDPGRVSTEAFFGQGTRLTVV.

This clonotype showed up just a few times. The chain recombines TRBV20-1 with TRBJ1-1, with a tentative D call TRBD1 (6 bases). Germline CDR1 reads DFQATT; CDR2 reads SNEGSKA (reference sequence). V lost 2 bases and J 5 bases, leaving 9 bases between the germline ends. CDR3 length equals 12 residues. CDR3 DNA sequence: TGCAGTGCTAGACAGGGGTGGACTGAAGCTTTCTTT. Its protein product is CSARQGWTEAFF.

The rearrangement links TRBV29-1 to TRBJ1-4; possibly TRBD1 for D (6 bases). The length of the CDR3 is 13 residues. V lost 2 bases and J lost 8, with 12 bases in between. Germline-derived CDR1 and CDR2 are SQVTM and ANQGSEA. The CDR3 DNA reads as TGCAGCGTTGAATTGGGGGCGGGAGAAAAACTGTTTTTT. The encoded protein is CSVELGAGEKLFF. The complete variable domain, with remaining parts taken from reference TRBV29-1 and TRBJ1-4, reads SAVISQKPSRDICQRGTSLTIQCQVDSQVTMMFWYRQQPGQSLTLIATANQGSEATYESGFVIDKFPISRPNLTFSTLTVSNMSPEDSSIYLCSVELGAGEKLFFGSGTQLSVL.